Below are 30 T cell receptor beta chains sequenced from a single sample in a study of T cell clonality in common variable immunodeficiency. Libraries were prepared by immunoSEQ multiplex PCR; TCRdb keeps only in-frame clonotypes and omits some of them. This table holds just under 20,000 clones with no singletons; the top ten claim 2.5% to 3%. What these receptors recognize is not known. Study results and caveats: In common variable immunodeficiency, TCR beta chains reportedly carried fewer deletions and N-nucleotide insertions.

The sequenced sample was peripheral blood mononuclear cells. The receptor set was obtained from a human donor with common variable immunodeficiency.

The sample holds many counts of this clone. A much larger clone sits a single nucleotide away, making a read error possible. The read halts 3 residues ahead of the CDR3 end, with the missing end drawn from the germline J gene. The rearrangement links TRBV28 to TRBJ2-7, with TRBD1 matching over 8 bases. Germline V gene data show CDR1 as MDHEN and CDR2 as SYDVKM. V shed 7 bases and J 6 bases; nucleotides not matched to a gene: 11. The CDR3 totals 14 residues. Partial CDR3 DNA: TGTGCCAGCATTTCGCAGGGGGCGATGTCCGAG. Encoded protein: CASISQGAMSE. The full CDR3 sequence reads CASISQGAMSEQYF.

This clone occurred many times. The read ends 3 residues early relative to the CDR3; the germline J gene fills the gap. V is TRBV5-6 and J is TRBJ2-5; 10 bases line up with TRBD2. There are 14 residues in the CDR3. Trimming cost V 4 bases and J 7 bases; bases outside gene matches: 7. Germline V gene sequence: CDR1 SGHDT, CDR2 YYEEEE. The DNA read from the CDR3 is TGTGCCAGCAGCAGACTAGCGGGCGGGGGGACC. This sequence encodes CASSRLAGGGT. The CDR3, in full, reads CASSRLAGGGTQYF.

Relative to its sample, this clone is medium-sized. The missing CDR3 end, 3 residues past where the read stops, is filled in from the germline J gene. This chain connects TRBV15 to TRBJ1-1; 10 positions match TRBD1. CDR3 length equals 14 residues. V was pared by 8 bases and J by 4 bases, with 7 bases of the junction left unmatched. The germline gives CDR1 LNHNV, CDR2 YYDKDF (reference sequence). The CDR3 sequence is CATLRDRGSTEAFF. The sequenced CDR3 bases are TGTGCCACCCTACGGGACAGGGGTAGCACTGAA.

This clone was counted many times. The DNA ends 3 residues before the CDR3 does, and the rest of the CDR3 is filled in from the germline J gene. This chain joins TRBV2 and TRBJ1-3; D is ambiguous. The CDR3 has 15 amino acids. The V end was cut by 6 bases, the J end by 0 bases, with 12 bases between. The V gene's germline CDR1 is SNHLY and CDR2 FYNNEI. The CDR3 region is CASSTPPSSGNTIYF. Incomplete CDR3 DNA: TGTGCCAGCAGCACCCCACCCAGCTCTGGAAACACC.

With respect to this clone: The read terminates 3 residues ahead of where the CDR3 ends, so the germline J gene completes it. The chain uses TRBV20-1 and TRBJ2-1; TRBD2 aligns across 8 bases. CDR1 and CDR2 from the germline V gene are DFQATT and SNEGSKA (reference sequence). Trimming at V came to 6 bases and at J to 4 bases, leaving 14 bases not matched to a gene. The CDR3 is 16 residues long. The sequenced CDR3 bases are TGCAGTGCCAGAAGGGCTAGCGGGTATCAATACAATGAG. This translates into CSARRASGYQYNE. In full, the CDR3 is CSARRASGYQYNEQFF.

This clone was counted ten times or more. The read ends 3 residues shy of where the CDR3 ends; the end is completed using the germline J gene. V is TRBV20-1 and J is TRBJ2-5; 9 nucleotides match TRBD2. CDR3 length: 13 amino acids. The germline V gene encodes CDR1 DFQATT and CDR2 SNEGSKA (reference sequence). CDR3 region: CTAGSGSGETQYF. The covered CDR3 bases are TGCACTGCGGGTAGCGGGAGTGGGGAGACC.

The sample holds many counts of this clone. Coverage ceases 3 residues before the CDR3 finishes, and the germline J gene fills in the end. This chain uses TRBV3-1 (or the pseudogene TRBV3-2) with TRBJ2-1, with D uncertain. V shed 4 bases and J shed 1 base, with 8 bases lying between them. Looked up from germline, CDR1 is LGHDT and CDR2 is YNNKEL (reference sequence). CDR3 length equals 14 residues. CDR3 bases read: TGTGCCAGCAGCCCTCCGACATCCTACAATGAG. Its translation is CASSPPTSYNE. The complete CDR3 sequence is CASSPPTSYNEQFF.

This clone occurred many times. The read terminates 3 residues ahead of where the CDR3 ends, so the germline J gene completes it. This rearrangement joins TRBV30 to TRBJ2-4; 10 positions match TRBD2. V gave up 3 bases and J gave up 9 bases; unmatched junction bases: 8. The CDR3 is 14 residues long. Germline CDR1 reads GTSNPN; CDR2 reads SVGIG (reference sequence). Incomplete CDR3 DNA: TGTGCCTGGAGCCTTAGCGGGAGGCTGGGCATT. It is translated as CAWSLSGRLGI. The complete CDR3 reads CAWSLSGRLGIQYF.

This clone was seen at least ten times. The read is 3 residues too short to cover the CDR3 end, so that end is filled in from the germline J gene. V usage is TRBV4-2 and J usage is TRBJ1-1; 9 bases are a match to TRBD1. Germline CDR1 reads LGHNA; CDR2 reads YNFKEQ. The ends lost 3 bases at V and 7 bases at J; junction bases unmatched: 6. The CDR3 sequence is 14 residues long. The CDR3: CASSQGQGGVEAFF. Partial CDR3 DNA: TGTGCCAGCAGCCAGGGACAGGGCGGGGTTGAA.

The CDR3: CATTRTESQPQHF. The DNA read from the CDR3 is TGTGCCACCACCAGGACAGAATCTCAGCCC. This rearrangement joins TRBV19 to TRBJ1-5; D is possibly TRBD1 (6 bases). The sequenced fragment ends 3 residues before the CDR3 boundary, so the rest is inferred from the germline J gene. Germline values: CDR1 LNHDA, CDR2 SQIVND (reference sequence). The CDR3 is 13 amino acids. V lost 10 bases and J 6 bases, leaving 16 bases between the germline ends.

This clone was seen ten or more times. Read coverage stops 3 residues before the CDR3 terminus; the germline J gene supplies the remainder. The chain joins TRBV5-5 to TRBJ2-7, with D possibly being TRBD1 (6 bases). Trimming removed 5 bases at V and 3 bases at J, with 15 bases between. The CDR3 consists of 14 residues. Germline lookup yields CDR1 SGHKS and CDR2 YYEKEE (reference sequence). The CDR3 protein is CASSTQQGFYEQYF. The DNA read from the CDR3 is TGTGCCAGCAGTACTCAACAGGGCTTCTACGAG.

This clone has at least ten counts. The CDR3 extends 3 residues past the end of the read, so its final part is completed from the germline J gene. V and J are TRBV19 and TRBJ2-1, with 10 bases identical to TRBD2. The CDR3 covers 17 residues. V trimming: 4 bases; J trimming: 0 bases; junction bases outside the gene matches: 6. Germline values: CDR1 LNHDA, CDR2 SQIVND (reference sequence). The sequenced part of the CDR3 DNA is TGTGCCAGTAGTAGAGGACTAGCGGATAGCTCCTACAATGAG. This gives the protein CASSRGLADSSYNE. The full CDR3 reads CASSRGLADSSYNEQFF.

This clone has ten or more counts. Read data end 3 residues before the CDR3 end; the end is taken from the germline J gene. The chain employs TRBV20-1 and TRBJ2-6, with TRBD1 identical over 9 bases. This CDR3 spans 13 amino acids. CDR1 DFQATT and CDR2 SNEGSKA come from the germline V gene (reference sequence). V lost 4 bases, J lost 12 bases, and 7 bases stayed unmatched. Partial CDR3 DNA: TGCAGTGCTAAGACAGGGGGTGCGTTCGTC. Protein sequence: CSAKTGGAFV. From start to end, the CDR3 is CSAKTGGAFVLTF.

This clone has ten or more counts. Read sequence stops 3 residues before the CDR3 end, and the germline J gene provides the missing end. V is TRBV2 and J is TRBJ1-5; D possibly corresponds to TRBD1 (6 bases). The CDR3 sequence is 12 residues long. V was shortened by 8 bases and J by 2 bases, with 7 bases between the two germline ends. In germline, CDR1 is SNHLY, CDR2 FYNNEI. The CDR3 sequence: CASAGGNQPQHF. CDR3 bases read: TGTGCCAGCGCAGGGGGCAATCAGCCC.

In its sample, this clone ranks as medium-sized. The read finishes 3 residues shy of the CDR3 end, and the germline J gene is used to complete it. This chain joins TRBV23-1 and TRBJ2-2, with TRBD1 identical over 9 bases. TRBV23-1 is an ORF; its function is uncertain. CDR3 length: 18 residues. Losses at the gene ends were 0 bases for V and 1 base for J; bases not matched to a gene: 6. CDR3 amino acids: CASSQSRADRGNTGELFF. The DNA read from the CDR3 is TGCGCCAGCAGTCAATCGAGAGCGGACAGGGGGAACACCGGGGAG.

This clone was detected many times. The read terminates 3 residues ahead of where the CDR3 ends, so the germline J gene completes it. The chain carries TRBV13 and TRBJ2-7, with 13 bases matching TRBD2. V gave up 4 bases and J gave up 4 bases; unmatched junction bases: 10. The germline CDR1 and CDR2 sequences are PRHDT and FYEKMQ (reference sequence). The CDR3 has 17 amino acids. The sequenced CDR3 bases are TGTGCCAGCAGCTCCACCCGACTAGCGGGAGGTAGATACGAG. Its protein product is CASSSTRLAGGRYE. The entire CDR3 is CASSSTRLAGGRYEQYF.

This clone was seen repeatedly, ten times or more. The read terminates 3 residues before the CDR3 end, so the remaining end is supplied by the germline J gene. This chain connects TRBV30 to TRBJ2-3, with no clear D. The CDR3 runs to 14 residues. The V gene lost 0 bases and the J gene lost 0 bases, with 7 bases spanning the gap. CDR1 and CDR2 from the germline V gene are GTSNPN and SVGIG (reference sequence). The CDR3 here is CAWSVFSSTDTQYF. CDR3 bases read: TGTGCCTGGAGTGTATTTTCTAGCACAGATACG.

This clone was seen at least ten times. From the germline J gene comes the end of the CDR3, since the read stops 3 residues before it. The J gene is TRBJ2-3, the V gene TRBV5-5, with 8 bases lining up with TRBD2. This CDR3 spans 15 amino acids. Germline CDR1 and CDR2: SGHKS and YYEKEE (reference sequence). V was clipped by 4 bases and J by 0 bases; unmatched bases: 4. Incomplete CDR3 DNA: TGTGCCAGCAGCGCAACTAGCGGTAGCACAGATACG. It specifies CASSATSGSTDT. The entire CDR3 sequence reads CASSATSGSTDTQYF.

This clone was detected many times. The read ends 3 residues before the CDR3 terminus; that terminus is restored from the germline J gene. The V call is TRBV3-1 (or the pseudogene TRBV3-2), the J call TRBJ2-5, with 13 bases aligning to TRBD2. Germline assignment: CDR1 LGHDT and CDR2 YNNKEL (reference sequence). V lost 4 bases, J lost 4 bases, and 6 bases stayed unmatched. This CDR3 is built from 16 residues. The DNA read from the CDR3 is TGTGCCAGCAGCCCCTCCGGACTAGCGGGAGTAGAGACC. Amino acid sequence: CASSPSGLAGVET. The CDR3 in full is CASSPSGLAGVETQYF.

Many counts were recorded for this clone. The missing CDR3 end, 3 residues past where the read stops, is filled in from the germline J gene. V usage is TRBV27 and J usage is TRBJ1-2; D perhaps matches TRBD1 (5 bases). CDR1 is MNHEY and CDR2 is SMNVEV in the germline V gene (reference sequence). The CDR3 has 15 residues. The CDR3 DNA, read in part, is TGTGCCAGCAGCTCCAACCAGATAGTACAGGAAGGC. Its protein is CASSSNQIVQEG. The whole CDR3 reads CASSSNQIVQEGYTF.

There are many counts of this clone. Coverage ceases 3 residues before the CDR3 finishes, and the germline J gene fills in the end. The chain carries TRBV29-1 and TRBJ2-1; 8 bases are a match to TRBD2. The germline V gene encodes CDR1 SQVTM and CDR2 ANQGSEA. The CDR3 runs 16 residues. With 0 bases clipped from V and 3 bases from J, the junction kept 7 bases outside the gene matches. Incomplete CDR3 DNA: TGCAGCGTTGAAGATGTCGTAGCGGGGAGCTACAATGAG. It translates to CSVEDVVAGSYNE. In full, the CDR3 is CSVEDVVAGSYNEQFF.

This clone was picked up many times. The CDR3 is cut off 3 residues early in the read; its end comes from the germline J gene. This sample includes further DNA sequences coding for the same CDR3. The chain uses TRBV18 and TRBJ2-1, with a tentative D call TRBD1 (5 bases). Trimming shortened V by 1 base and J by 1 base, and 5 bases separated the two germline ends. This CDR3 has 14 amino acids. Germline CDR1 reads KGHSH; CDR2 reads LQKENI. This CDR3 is CASSPQGSYNEQFF. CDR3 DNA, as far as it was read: TGTGCCAGCTCACCACAGGGGTCCTACAATGAG.

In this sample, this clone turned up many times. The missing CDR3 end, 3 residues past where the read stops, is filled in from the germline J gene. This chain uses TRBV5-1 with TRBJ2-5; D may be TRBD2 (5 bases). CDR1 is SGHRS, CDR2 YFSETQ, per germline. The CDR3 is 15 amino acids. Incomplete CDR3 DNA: TGCGCCAGCAGCTTGGGGGCGGGTCTGATAATTACC. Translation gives CASSLGAGLIIT. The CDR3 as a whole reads CASSLGAGLIITQYF.

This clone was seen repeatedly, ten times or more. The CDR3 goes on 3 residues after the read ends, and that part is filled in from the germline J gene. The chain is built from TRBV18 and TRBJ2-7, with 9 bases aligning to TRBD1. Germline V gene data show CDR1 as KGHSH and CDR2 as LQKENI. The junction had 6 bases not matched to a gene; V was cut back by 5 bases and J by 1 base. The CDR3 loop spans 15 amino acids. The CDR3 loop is CASSKGGQGSYEQYF. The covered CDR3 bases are TGTGCCAGCTCAAAAGGAGGACAGGGGTCCTACGAG.

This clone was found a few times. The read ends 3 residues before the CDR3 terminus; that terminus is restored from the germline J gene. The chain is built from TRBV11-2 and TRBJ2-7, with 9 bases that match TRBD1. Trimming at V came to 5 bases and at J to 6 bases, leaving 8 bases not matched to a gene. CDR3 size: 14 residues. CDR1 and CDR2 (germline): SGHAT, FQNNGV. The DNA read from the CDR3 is TGTGCCAGCAGCAGAGACAGGGGGGGAATCGAG. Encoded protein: CASSRDRGGIE. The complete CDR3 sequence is CASSRDRGGIEQYF. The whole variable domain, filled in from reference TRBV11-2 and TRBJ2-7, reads EAGVAQSPRYKIIEKRQSVAFWCNPISGHATLYWYQQILGQGPKLLIQFQNNGVVDDSQLPKDRFSAERLKGVDSTLKIQPAKLEDSAVYLCASSRDRGGIEQYFGPGTRLTVT.

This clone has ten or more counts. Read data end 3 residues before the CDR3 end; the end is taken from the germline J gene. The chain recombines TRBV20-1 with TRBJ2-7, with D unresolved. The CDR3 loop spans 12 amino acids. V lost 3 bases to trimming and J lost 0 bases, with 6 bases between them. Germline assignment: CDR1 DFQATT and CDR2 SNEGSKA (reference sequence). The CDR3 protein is CSARSDSYEQYF. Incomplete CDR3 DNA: TGCAGTGCTAGGAGCGACTCCTACGAG.

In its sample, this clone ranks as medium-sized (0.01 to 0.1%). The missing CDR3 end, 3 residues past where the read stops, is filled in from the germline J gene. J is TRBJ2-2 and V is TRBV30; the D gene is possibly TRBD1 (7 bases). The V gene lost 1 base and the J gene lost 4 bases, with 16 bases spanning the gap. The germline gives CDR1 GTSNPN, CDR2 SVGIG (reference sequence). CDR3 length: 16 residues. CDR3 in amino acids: CAWSGRGQGGTGELFF. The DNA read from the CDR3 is TGTGCCTGGAGTGGAAGGGGTCAGGGGGGCACCGGGGAG.

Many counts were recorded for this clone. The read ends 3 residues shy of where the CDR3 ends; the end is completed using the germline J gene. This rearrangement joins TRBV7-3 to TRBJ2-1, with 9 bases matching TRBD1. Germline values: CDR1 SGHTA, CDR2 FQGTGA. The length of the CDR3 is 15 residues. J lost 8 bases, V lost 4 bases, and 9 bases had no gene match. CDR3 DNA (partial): TGTGCCAGCAGCTACGACAGGGGGGGAAGGGATGAG. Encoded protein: CASSYDRGGRDE. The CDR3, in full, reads CASSYDRGGRDEQFF.

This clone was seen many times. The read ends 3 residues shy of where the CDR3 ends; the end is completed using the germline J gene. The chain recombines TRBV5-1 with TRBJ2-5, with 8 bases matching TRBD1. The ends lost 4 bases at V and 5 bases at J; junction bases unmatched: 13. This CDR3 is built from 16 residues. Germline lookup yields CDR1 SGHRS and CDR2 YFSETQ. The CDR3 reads CASSPSWTGLGETQYF. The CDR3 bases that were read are TGCGCCAGCAGCCCCTCCTGGACAGGGCTGGGGGAGACC.

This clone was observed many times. The CDR3 bases that were read are TGTGCCAGCAGCCTCCTCCAGGGGGTAGGCGAG. Its translation is CASSLLQGVGE. Given in full, the CDR3 is CASSLLQGVGEQYF. The chain joins TRBV7-9 to TRBJ2-7, with 7 positions matching TRBD1. The CDR3 goes on 3 residues after the read ends, and that part is filled in from the germline J gene. The V segment lost 5 bases and the J segment 6 bases; nucleotides outside the gene matches: 10. This CDR3 is 14 amino acids long. Germline CDR1 SEHNR, CDR2 FQNEAQ (reference sequence). Full variable domain (missing parts from reference TRBV7-9 and TRBJ2-7): DTGVSQNPRHKITKRGQNVTFRCDPISEHNRLYWYRQTLGQGPEFLTYFQNEAQLEKSRLLSDRFSAERPKGSFSTLEIQRTEQGDSAMYLCASSLLQGVGEQYFGPGTRLTVT.